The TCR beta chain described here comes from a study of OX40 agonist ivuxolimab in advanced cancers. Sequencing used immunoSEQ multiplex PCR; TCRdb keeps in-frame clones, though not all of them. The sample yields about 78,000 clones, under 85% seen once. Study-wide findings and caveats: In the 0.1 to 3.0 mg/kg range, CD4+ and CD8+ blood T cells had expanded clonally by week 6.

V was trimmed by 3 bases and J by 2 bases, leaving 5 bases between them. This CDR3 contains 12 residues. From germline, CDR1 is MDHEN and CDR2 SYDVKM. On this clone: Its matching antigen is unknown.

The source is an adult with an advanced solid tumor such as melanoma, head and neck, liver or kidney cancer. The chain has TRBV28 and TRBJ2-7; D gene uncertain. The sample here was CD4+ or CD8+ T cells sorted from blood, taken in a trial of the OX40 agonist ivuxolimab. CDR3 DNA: TGTGCCAGCAGTTTGATTCCCTACGAGCAGTACTTC. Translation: CASSLIPYEQYF. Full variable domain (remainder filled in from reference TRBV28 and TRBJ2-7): DVKVTQSSRYLVKRTGEKVFLECVQDMDHENMFWYRQDPGLGLRLIYFSYDVKMKEKGDIPEGYSVSREKKERFSLILESASTNQTSMYLCASSLIPYEQYFGPGTRLTVT.